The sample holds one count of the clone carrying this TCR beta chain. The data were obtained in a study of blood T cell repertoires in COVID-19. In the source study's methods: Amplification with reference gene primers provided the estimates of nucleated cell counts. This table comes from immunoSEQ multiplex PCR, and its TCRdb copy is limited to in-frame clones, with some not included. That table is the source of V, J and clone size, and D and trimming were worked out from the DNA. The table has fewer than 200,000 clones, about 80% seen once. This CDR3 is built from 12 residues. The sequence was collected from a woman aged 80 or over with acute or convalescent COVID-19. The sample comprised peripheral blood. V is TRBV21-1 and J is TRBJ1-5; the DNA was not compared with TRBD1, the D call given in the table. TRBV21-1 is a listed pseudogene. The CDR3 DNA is TGTGCCAGCAGCAAGGGGGCCCAGCCCCAGCATTTT. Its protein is CASSKGAQPQHF.